The next 19 T cell receptor beta chains were all read from a single sample in a study of blood T cells in healthy people across ages. Primed by a sample-barcoded 5' primer and a J-beta primer mix, a second PCR proceeded for roughly 7 to 11 cycles. From the 5' RACE reads, TCRdb called clonotypes with MiXCR, one entry per CDR3 protein. Here the sample spans about 900,000 distinct CDR3 sequences, around 49% being singletons. Sequencing was done on a sample of blood. Receptor source: a man aged 25-40 years in good health.

This clonotype was seen only once. This chain links TRBV7-3 with TRBJ2-1; D is perhaps TRBD1 (5 bases). CDR3 length equals 13 residues. Germline V gene data show CDR1 as SGHTA and CDR2 as FQGTGA. The V and J ends lost 10 bases and 8 bases respectively, with 18 bases between them. The CDR3 bases are TGTGCCACGTCACGGTCAGGGTGGGATGAGCAGTTCTTC. This gives the protein CATSRSGWDEQFF. The full variable domain, in which reference TRBV7-3 and TRBJ2-1 provide the parts outside the CDR3, is GAGVSQTPSNKVTEKGKYVELRCDPISGHTALYWYRQSLGQGPEFLIYFQGTGAADDSGLPNDRFFAVRPEGSVSTLKIQRTERGDSAVYLCATSRSGWDEQFFGPGTRLTVL.

The gene calls are TRBV7-9 and TRBJ1-6, with 9 bases that match TRBD1. CDR1 and CDR2 (germline): SEHNR, FQNEAQ (reference sequence). V trimming: 7 bases; J trimming: 9 bases; junction bases outside the gene matches: 7. The CDR3 totals 14 residues. The CDR3 region is CASTTGQGISPLHF. The CDR3 DNA is TGTGCCAGCACCACGGGACAGGGTATTTCACCCCTCCACTTT.

J is TRBJ2-5 and V is TRBV24-1; 8 nucleotides agree with TRBD2. Germline CDR1 KGHDR, CDR2 SFDVKD. This CDR3 is 14 amino acids long. V lost 7 bases and J lost 11; bases outside the gene matches: 14. CDR3 protein: CATRGGGPYNEQYF. Here the CDR3 DNA reads TGTGCCACCAGGGGCGGGGGGCCTTACAATGAGCAGTACTTC.

This clonotype has a count of ten or more. The chain couples TRBV10-3 to TRBJ2-2; D remains unclear. Between the trimmed V and J ends, which lost 0 bases and 2 bases, there was a span of 10 bases. The CDR3 totals 16 residues. Germline lookup yields CDR1 ENHRY and CDR2 SYGVKD. CDR3 DNA: TGTGCCATCAGTGAGTCGGCCAGCCCAAACACCGGGGAGCTGTTTTTT. Protein sequence: CAISESASPNTGELFF.

CDR3 in DNA: TGTGCCAGCAGCCCTAGAGGGGAGGGCTACGAGCAGTTCTTC. Residues: CASSPRGEGYEQFF. This chain links TRBV4-2 with TRBJ2-1, with TRBD2 matching 7 bases. V lost 4 bases and J lost 10; bases outside the gene matches: 10. CDR3 length: 14 residues. CDR1 and CDR2 (germline): LGHNA, YNFKEQ.

This chain links TRBV20-1 with TRBJ2-1; the D gene is possibly TRBD1 (6 bases). This CDR3 is 14 amino acids long. CDR1 is DFQATT, CDR2 SNEGSKA, per germline (reference sequence). Trimming pared 2 bases from V and 8 bases from J, leaving 16 bases between. The CDR3 DNA reads TGCAGTGCTAGACTTCGGCAGGGGCTGTATGAGCAGTTCTTC. Amino acids: CSARLRQGLYEQFF.

The chain recombines TRBV7-2 with TRBJ1-2; D not certain. The CDR3 is 13 residues long. V was pared by 8 bases and J by 2 bases, with 12 bases between. Germline V lookup: CDR1 SGHTA, CDR2 FQGNSA. This CDR3 reads CASPRGINYGYTF. As DNA, the CDR3 is TGTGCCAGCCCCCGGGGAATAAACTATGGCTACACCTTC.

A note on this clonotype: Germline is not matched at one junction end, which may reflect a read error. The chain couples TRBV12-3 or TRBV12-4 to TRBJ2-3; D unclear. This CDR3 has 15 amino acids. CDR3 in amino acids: CASSLRHLSTDMQYF. DNA for the CDR3: TGTGCCAGCAGTTTACGACACCTAAGCACAGATATGCAGTATTTT.

In nucleotides, the CDR3 is TGTGCCAGCAGCCAAGCCGGATTTGATTCACCCCTCCACTTT. Its protein is CASSQAGFDSPLHF. V usage is TRBV3-1 and J usage is TRBJ1-6; D not certain. V lost 1 base to trimming and J lost 8 bases, with 9 bases between them. CDR1 is LGHDT, CDR2 YNNKEL, per germline (reference sequence). There are 14 residues in the CDR3. Variable domain in full (rest from reference TRBV3-1 and TRBJ1-6): DTAVSQTPKYLVTQMGNDKSIKCEQNLGHDTMYWYKQDSKKFLKIMFSYNNKELIINETVPNRFSPKSPDKAHLNLHINSLELGDSAVYFCASSQAGFDSPLHFGNGTRLTVT.

The chain uses TRBV6-5 and TRBJ2-3; TRBD2 matches 7 bases. Germline trimming cut 7 bases from V and 3 bases from J; bases unmatched to any gene: 4. This CDR3 is 13 amino acids long. CDR1 MNHEY and CDR2 SVGAGI come from the germline V gene. This CDR3 reads CASNQGGTDTQYF. The CDR3 DNA is TGTGCCAGCAATCAGGGAGGGACAGATACGCAGTATTTT.

The rearrangement links TRBV29-1 to TRBJ2-5; the D gene is possibly TRBD1 (6 bases). V gave up 7 bases and J gave up 5 bases, with 14 bases separating them. The length of the CDR3 is 12 residues. Germline V gives CDR1 SQVTM, CDR2 ANQGSEA. DNA for the CDR3: TGCAGCGCATCAGGGGCGTCGGAGACCCAGTACTTC. Translated, it gives CSASGASETQYF.

This clonotype has a handful of counts. Possible read error: a much larger clone is one base away. The chain joins TRBV5-1 to TRBJ1-2; a weak D match, TRBD1 (5 bases). The germline V gene encodes CDR1 SGHRS and CDR2 YFSETQ. This CDR3 is built from 14 residues. Trimming pared 4 bases from V and 4 bases from J, leaving 14 bases between. The CDR3 reads CASSVMRGPYGYTF. CDR3 bases: TGCGCCAGCAGCGTGATGAGGGGCCCCTATGGCTACACCTTC.

This clonotype was counted only a few times. The rearrangement uses TRBV27 and TRBJ2-5, with TRBD1 matching over 7 bases. Per germline, CDR1 MNHEY and CDR2 SMNVEV (reference sequence). The CDR3 length is 14 residues. Germline trimming cut 8 bases from V and 11 bases from J; bases unmatched to any gene: 17. This CDR3 reads CASSLGTGVDEQYF. CDR3 nucleotides: TGTGCCAGCTCCCTGGGAACAGGGGTCGATGAGCAGTACTTC.

The V and J genes are TRBV4-2 and TRBJ2-1; 11 positions agree with TRBD2. This CDR3 contains 18 residues. The V segment lost 0 bases and the J segment 3 bases; nucleotides outside the gene matches: 7. Germline loops: CDR1 LGHNA, CDR2 YNFKEQ. CDR3 residues: CASSQDRLAGGYYNEQFF. Here the CDR3 DNA reads TGTGCCAGCAGCCAAGATCGTCTAGCGGGGGGTTACTACAATGAGCAGTTCTTC.

V gene TRBV4-2 combines with J gene TRBJ1-2, with a weak D call TRBD1 (6 bases). V shed 0 bases and J shed 1 base, with 15 bases lying between them. The CDR3 spans 17 residues. Germline assignment: CDR1 LGHNA and CDR2 YNFKEQ. Here the CDR3 reads CASSQDLSQGNNYGYTF. In DNA form, the CDR3 reads TGTGCCAGCAGCCAAGATCTTAGTCAGGGGAATAACTATGGCTACACCTTC.

The V gene is TRBV6-5, the J gene TRBJ1-2; possible D gene TRBD1, 5 bases. V lost 2 bases and J 6 bases, leaving 13 bases between the germline ends. Germline CDR1 reads MNHEY; CDR2 reads SVGAGI. The CDR3 spans 14 residues. This chain's CDR3 is CASSYGLGVDGYTF. The DNA of the CDR3 is TGTGCCAGCAGTTACGGTTTGGGGGTGGATGGCTACACCTTC.

This chain links TRBV7-3 with TRBJ2-1; tentatively, D is TRBD1 (5 bases). The germline V and J ends were trimmed by 5 bases and 8 bases, with 16 bases remaining between them. The CDR3 sequence is 14 residues long. The germline V gene has CDR1 SGHTA and CDR2 FQGTGA. The CDR3 coding sequence is TGTGCCAGCAGCCAAAATACAGACAGCTATGAGCAGTTCTTC. Translation: CASSQNTDSYEQFF.

The chain combines TRBV12-3 or TRBV12-4 with TRBJ2-3; possibly TRBD2 for D (5 bases). V lost 1 base to trimming and J lost 1 base, with 12 bases between them. The CDR3 is made up of 16 amino acids. The CDR3 reads CASSLGRVFGTDTQYF. CDR3 coding DNA: TGTGCCAGCAGTTTAGGGCGGGTCTTTGGCACAGATACGCAGTATTTT.

The V call is TRBV7-2, the J call TRBJ1-2; 10 nucleotides agree with TRBD1. The trim removed 3 bases at V and 0 bases at J, leaving 4 bases unmatched. The V gene's germline CDR1 is SGHTA and CDR2 FQGNSA. The CDR3 has 16 residues. For the CDR3, the DNA is TGTGCCAGCAGCTTTTCCGGGACAGGGGCTAACTATGGCTACACCTTC. Protein: CASSFSGTGANYGYTF.